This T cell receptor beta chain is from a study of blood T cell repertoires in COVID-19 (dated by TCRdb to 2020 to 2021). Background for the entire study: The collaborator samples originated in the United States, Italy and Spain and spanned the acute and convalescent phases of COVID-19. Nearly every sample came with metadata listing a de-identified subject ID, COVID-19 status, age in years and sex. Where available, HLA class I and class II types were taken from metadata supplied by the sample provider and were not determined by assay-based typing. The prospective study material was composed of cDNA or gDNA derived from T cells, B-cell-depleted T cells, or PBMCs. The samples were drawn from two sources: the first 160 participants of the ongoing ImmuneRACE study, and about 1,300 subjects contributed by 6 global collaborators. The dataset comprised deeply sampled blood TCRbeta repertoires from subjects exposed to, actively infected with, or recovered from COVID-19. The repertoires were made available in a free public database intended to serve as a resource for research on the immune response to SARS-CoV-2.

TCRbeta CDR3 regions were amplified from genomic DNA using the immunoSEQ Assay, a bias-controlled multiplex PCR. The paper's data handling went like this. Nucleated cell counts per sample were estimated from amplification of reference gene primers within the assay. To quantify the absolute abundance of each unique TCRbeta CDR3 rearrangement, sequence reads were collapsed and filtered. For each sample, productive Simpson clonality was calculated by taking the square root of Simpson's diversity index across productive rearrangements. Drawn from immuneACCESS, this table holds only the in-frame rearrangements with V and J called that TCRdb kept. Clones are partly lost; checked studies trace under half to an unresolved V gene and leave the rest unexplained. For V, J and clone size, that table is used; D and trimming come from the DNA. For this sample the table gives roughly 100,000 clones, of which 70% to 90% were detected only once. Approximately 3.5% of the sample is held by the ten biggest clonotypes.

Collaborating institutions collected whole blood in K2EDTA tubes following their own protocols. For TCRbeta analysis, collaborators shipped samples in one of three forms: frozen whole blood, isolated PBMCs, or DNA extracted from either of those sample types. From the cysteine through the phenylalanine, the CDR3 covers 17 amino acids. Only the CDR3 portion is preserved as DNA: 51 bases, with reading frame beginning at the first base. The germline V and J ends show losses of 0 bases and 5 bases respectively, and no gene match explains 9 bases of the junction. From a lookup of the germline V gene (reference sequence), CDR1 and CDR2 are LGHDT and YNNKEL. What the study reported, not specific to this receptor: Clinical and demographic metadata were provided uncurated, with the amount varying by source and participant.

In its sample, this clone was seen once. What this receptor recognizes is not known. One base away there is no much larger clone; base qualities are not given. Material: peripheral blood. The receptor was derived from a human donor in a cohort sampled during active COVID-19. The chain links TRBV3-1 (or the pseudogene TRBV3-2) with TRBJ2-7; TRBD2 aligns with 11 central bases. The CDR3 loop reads CASSQDQTSGTLDEQYF. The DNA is TGTGCCAGCAGCCAAGATCAGACTAGCGGGACATTAGACGAGCAGTACTTC.